This TCR beta chain appears in the sequencing data of a study of blood T cell repertoires in COVID-19. As for the study in general: T cells, B-cell-depleted T cells, or PBMCs provided the cDNA or gDNA that served as material.

CDR1 SGHTA and CDR2 FQGNSA come from the germline V gene. V lost 3 bases, J lost 3 bases, and 14 bases lay in between. CDR3 size: 15 residues. TCRdb keeps only in-frame clones here, not all; method: immunoSEQ multiplex PCR. The sample lists 80,000 or so clones, roughly 80% occurring once. This clonotype was obtained from a woman aged 60-75 years with acute or convalescent COVID-19. This chain links TRBV7-2 with TRBJ1-2, with D uncertain. Source material: peripheral blood. The CDR3 is CASSFFPGADYGYTF. The DNA of the CDR3 is TGTGCCAGCAGCTTTTTCCCAGGCGCCGACTATGGCTACACCTTC.